These 15 T cell receptor beta chains originate from one sample sequenced in a study of somatic mutations in cytotoxic T cells in rheumatoid arthritis. Assay used: immunoSEQ multiplex PCR; TCRdb lists only in-frame clones, some missing. The sample shows about 9,700 clones, approximately 85% of them seen only once. The sequenced sample consisted of CD8+ T cells sorted from blood. Receptors originate from a woman between 45 and 65 years old in good health.

The chain is built from TRBV19 and TRBJ2-7; the D gene is possibly TRBD2 (5 bases). Germline lookup yields CDR1 LNHDA and CDR2 SQIVND (reference sequence). The V and J ends lost 0 bases and 4 bases respectively, with 13 bases between them. The CDR3 has 15 amino acids. The CDR3 loop is CASSIDRGLRYEQYF. As DNA, the CDR3 is TGTGCCAGTAGTATAGATCGAGGGCTTCGGTACGAGCAGTACTTC.

The chain is built from TRBV4-1 and TRBJ2-3, with TRBD1 identical over 7 bases. The CDR3 covers 16 residues. Germline V CDR1 and CDR2: MGHRA, YSYEKL. V gave up 3 bases and J gave up 1 base; unmatched junction bases: 7. The CDR3 DNA is TGCGCCAGCAGCCACCTCCAGGGGGTCGGCACAGATACGCAGTATTTT. It specifies CASSHLQGVGTDTQYF.

CDR3 sequence (DNA): TGTGCCAGCAGCGTCGACAAGGGCTCAGGGTCCGAGCAGTACTTC. Its protein product is CASSVDKGSGSEQYF. The chain recombines TRBV9 with TRBJ2-7, with TRBD1 as a possible D gene (5 bases). The germline V gene encodes CDR1 SGDLS and CDR2 YYNGEE. CDR3 length: 15 amino acids. V was trimmed by 2 bases and J by 6 bases, leaving 18 bases between them.

This chain links TRBV11-1 with TRBJ2-2, with D possibly being TRBD1 (6 bases). The CDR3 length is 14 residues. V dropped 5 bases and J dropped 5 bases, with 12 bases sitting between them. CDR1 is SGHAT, CDR2 FQDESV, per germline (reference sequence). CDR3 DNA: TGTGCCAGCAGCCAGACAGGTGTGACCGGGGAGCTGTTTTTT. Protein: CASSQTGVTGELFF.

The V call is TRBV5-6, the J call TRBJ2-3; 9 bases are a match to TRBD1. This CDR3 spans 14 amino acids. Germline CDR1 and CDR2: SGHDT and YYEEEE. Germline trimming cut 4 bases from V and 8 bases from J; bases unmatched to any gene: 8. CDR3 in amino acids: CASSLQGARATQYF. CDR3 in DNA: TGTGCCAGCAGCCTACAGGGGGCGCGAGCTACGCAGTATTTT.

The chain is built from TRBV5-1 and TRBJ2-5; D is ambiguous. Germline loops: CDR1 SGHRS, CDR2 YFSETQ. Trimming shortened V by 0 bases and J by 2 bases, and 5 bases separated the two germline ends. The CDR3 runs to 13 residues. This chain's CDR3 is CASSLELQETQYF. CDR3 bases: TGCGCCAGCAGCTTGGAACTACAAGAGACCCAGTACTTC.

The chain recombines TRBV27 with TRBJ1-5; maybe TRBD1 (5 bases). Germline-derived CDR1 and CDR2 are MNHEY and SMNVEV (reference sequence). The length of the CDR3 is 15 residues. The germline V and J ends were trimmed by 5 bases and 4 bases, with 15 bases remaining between them. The CDR3 loop reads CASSLGTGGNQPQHF. In nucleotides, the CDR3 is TGTGCCAGCAGTCTCGGAACGGGGGGGAATCAGCCCCAGCATTTT.

The chain joins TRBV7-9 to TRBJ1-2; D possibly corresponds to TRBD1 (5 bases). Germline CDR1 SEHNR, CDR2 FQNEAQ (reference sequence). The CDR3 totals 12 residues. Trimming shortened V by 3 bases and J by 7 bases, and 9 bases separated the two germline ends. The CDR3 nucleotides are TGTGCCAGCAGCTTGGAGGGGAGTGGCTACACCTTC. This sequence encodes CASSLEGSGYTF. Full variable domain (outside the CDR3, taken from reference TRBV7-9 and TRBJ1-2): DTGVSQNPRHKITKRGQNVTFRCDPISEHNRLYWYRQTLGQGPEFLTYFQNEAQLEKSRLLSDRFSAERPKGSFSTLEIQRTEQGDSAMYLCASSLEGSGYTFGSGTRLTVV.

The gene calls are TRBV13 and TRBJ1-6; perhaps TRBD1 as D (5 bases). Trimming shortened V by 5 bases and J by 5 bases, and 16 bases separated the two germline ends. CDR1 is PRHDT, CDR2 FYEKMQ, per germline (reference sequence). This CDR3 has 16 residues. The CDR3 loop reads CASSNSTGLNNSPLHF. The CDR3 DNA is TGTGCCAGCAGCAACAGTACAGGTCTTAATAATTCACCCCTCCACTTT.

The chain couples TRBV10-1 to TRBJ2-7, with 7 nucleotides matching TRBD2. Germline trimming cut 6 bases from V and 5 bases from J; bases unmatched to any gene: 13. The CDR3 is made up of 15 amino acids. In germline, CDR1 is WNHNN, CDR2 SYGVQD (reference sequence). The CDR3 protein is CASSGTPGRGDEQYF. The CDR3 coding sequence is TGCGCCAGCAGCGGAACACCCGGCCGGGGGGACGAGCAGTACTTC.

This chain connects TRBV7-7 to TRBJ2-1, with TRBD2 identical over 10 bases. Losses at the gene ends were 2 bases for V and 10 bases for J; bases not matched to a gene: 8. This CDR3 contains 15 residues. The germline gives CDR1 SSHAT, CDR2 FNYEAQ (reference sequence). The CDR3 loop reads CASSLSSGGGLEQFF. In nucleotides, the CDR3 is TGTGCCAGCAGCTTATCAAGCGGGGGGGGTTTGGAGCAGTTCTTC.

This clone was observed a handful of times. The CDR3 DNA reads as TGTGCCAGCGGTGACAGGGTCTCCTACGAGCAGTACTTC. Its translation is CASGDRVSYEQYF. The J gene is TRBJ2-7, the V gene TRBV6-5; the match to TRBD1 covers 7 bases. CDR1 MNHEY and CDR2 SVGAGI come from the germline V gene. This CDR3 comprises 13 residues. V trimming: 8 bases; J trimming: 0 bases; junction bases outside the gene matches: 4.

The CDR3 DNA sequence: TGTGCCAGTAGCCTGACAGGGGGGTCCTACGAGCAGTACTTC. Amino acids: CASSLTGGSYEQYF. The genes are TRBV19 and TRBJ2-7; TRBD1 aligns across 9 bases. The J segment lost 1 base and the V segment lost 6 bases, leaving 4 bases of the junction unmatched. Germline V gene lookup returns CDR1 LNHDA and CDR2 SQIVND (reference sequence). This CDR3 comprises 14 residues.

V usage is TRBV9 and J usage is TRBJ2-3, with 9 bases identical to TRBD2. The CDR3 is made up of 15 amino acids. V lost 2 bases, J lost 5 bases, and 6 bases stayed unmatched. Germline CDR1 and CDR2: SGDLS and YYNGEE. The CDR3 protein is CASSVGGGAVDTQYF. CDR3 DNA: TGTGCCAGCAGCGTGGGCGGGGGGGCCGTAGATACGCAGTATTTT. The variable domain in full, with the rest retrieved from reference TRBV9 and TRBJ2-3, is DSGVTQTPKHLITATGQRVTLRCSPRSGDLSVYWYQQSLDQGLQFLIQYYNGEERAKGNILERFSAQQFPDLHSELNLSSLELGDSALYFCASSVGGGAVDTQYFGPGTRLTVL.

The chain joins TRBV5-1 to TRBJ2-1, with TRBD2 matching 12 bases. The CDR3 consists of 16 residues. Germline loops: CDR1 SGHRS, CDR2 YFSETQ. The V and J ends lost 1 base and 7 bases, in that order; junction bases with no gene match: 6. The CDR3 nucleotides read TGCGCCAGCAGCTTGTCGACTAGCGGGAGTGGGAATGAGCAGTTCTTC. Translating it yields CASSLSTSGSGNEQFF.